The 30 T cell receptor beta chains below come from one sample, sequenced in a study of CD8 T cells in ankylosing spondylitis. TCRdb used MiXCR to reprocess the 5' RACE reads, holding one entry per CDR3 protein. The sample shows a few hundred thousand distinct CDR3 sequences, less than 25% of them seen only once. Source material: blood, either unsorted or a sorted T cell fraction (not recorded which). Every receptor here comes from a female donor with ankylosing spondylitis or in good health (not recorded which).

The chain couples TRBV20-1 to TRBJ2-1; D not resolved. CDR1 and CDR2 from the germline V gene are DFQATT and SNEGSKA (reference sequence). The CDR3 runs 12 residues. V was trimmed by 1 base and J by 4 bases, leaving 5 bases between them. CDR3 sequence (DNA): TGCAGTGCTAGAGCTAGTTACAATGAGCAGTTCTTC. Its protein is CSARASYNEQFF.

The rearrangement links TRBV30 to TRBJ1-1; unclear D gene. The CDR3 spans 11 residues. Germline CDR1 reads GTSNPN; CDR2 reads SVGIG (reference sequence). V dropped 0 bases and J dropped 4 bases, with 3 bases sitting between them. The CDR3 spells CAWSVGTEAFF. The CDR3 DNA sequence: TGTGCCTGGAGTGTCGGCACTGAAGCTTTCTTT.

This clonotype was observed many times. The chain recombines TRBV12-3 or TRBV12-4 with TRBJ1-4; D call uncertain. This CDR3 is built from 15 residues. The V and J ends lost 7 bases and 8 bases respectively, with 20 bases between them. The CDR3 here is CASNHLGREDEKLFF. In DNA form, the CDR3 reads TGTGCCAGCAACCATTTGGGAAGGGAAGACGAAAAACTGTTTTTT.

This clonotype was seen just once. The chain employs TRBV30 and TRBJ2-1; possibly TRBD1 for D (6 bases). The germline gives CDR1 GTSNPN, CDR2 SVGIG (reference sequence). Trimming pared 5 bases from V and 7 bases from J, leaving 18 bases between. The CDR3 runs to 14 residues. CDR3 nucleotides: TGTGCCTGGGGGAAGGGGGAAAGTAAGAATGAGCAGTTCTTC. It specifies CAWGKGESKNEQFF.

The sample holds many counts of this clonotype. The chain employs TRBV29-1 and TRBJ2-7, with no clear D. From germline, CDR1 is SQVTM and CDR2 ANQGSEA. Trimming shortened V by 6 bases and J by 0 bases, and 6 bases separated the two germline ends. The CDR3 loop spans 11 amino acids. The CDR3 region has the DNA TGCAGCGTGACGAGCTCCTACGAGCAGTACTTC. Amino acids: CSVTSSYEQYF.

The V call is TRBV20-1, the J call TRBJ2-7, with 10 nucleotides matching TRBD2. This CDR3 is built from 14 residues. The trim removed 7 bases at V and 4 bases at J, leaving 10 bases unmatched. Germline assignment: CDR1 DFQATT and CDR2 SNEGSKA (reference sequence). The DNA of the CDR3 is TGCAGTGGGAGTAGCGGGAGGAGGGGGTACGAGCAGTACTTC. Residues: CSGSSGRRGYEQYF.

The DNA of the CDR3 is TGTGCCAGCAGCCCCTCGGGGCCCCATGGCTACACCTTC. Its translation is CASSPSGPHGYTF. V and J are TRBV7-9 and TRBJ1-2, with D possibly TRBD1 on 5 matching bases. V was pared by 5 bases and J by 6 bases, with 13 bases between. Germline CDR1 SEHNR, CDR2 FQNEAQ (reference sequence). CDR3 size: 13 residues.

The chain joins TRBV7-2 to TRBJ2-7; D might be TRBD2 (5 bases). CDR3 length: 13 amino acids. Trimming removed 3 bases at V and 6 bases at J, with 12 bases between. CDR1 SGHTA and CDR2 FQGNSA come from the germline V gene. The CDR3 region is CASSFGGLVEQYF. DNA for the CDR3: TGTGCCAGCAGCTTTGGCGGGTTGGTCGAGCAGTACTTC.

In its sample, this clonotype was seen many times. The rearrangement links TRBV12-3 or TRBV12-4 to TRBJ1-1; 8 bases are shared with TRBD1. The V segment lost 0 bases and the J segment 4 bases; nucleotides outside the gene matches: 4. This CDR3 region has 15 residues. The CDR3 nucleotides read TGTGCCAGCAGTTTAGCGACAGGGGACCGCACTGAAGCTTTCTTT. This encodes CASSLATGDRTEAFF.

This clonotype was counted a few times. The J gene is TRBJ2-1, the V gene TRBV2; 9 bases match TRBD2. With 7 bases clipped from V and 4 bases from J, the junction kept 5 bases outside the gene matches. This CDR3 has 14 residues. Germline V gene lookup returns CDR1 SNHLY and CDR2 FYNNEI. DNA of the CDR3: TGTGCCAGCAACGTTGCGGGAGGGTACAATGAGCAGTTCTTC. Translated, it gives CASNVAGGYNEQFF.

This clonotype was counted at least ten times. The chain combines TRBV12-3 or TRBV12-4 with TRBJ2-1; 7 bases line up with TRBD1. The trim removed 6 bases at V and 2 bases at J, leaving 7 bases unmatched. The CDR3 extends over 15 amino acids. The CDR3 protein is CASRRDREPYNEQFF. The CDR3 DNA sequence: TGTGCCAGCAGGCGAGACAGGGAACCCTACAATGAGCAGTTCTTC.

This clonotype was recorded a few times. This chain uses TRBV7-2 with TRBJ2-2, with 12 bases matching TRBD1. CDR3 length: 15 amino acids. The junction had 7 bases not matched to a gene; V was cut back by 1 base and J by 13 bases. Per germline, CDR1 SGHTA and CDR2 FQGNSA. The CDR3 coding sequence is TGTGCCAGCAGCTTAGGGGGACAGGGGGCAGGAGGGCTGTTTTTT. Translated, it gives CASSLGGQGAGGLFF.

The chain has TRBV14 and TRBJ1-1, with D uncertain. The V gene's germline CDR1 is SGHDN and CDR2 FVKESK. This CDR3 comprises 12 residues. Trimming left V 5 bases short and J 2 bases short, with 6 bases between. CDR3 DNA sequence: TGTGCCAGCAGCATAGGAAACACTGAAGCTTTCTTT. Its protein is CASSIGNTEAFF.

This clonotype was counted only a few times. V usage is TRBV27 and J usage is TRBJ1-5; a possible D gene is TRBD1 (6 bases). The CDR3 contains 15 residues. Trimming stripped 6 bases from V and 1 base from J, with 13 bases between. Per the germline V gene, CDR1 is MNHEY and CDR2 is SMNVEV (reference sequence). The CDR3 reads CASRWGQGSNQPQHF. Written as DNA, the CDR3 is TGTGCCAGCAGATGGGGGCAGGGAAGCAATCAGCCCCAGCATTTT.

Points on this clonotype: This may be a read error: a much more frequent sequence differs by one nucleotide. The chain recombines TRBV20-1 with TRBJ2-5; D possibly uses TRBD1 or TRBD2 (5 bases each). Germline V lookup: CDR1 DFQATT, CDR2 SNEGSKA (reference sequence). The CDR3 is 15 residues long. Here the CDR3 reads CCAREPRGAQETQYF. CDR3 coding DNA: TGCTGTGCTAGAGAGCCAAGGGGAGCCCAAGAGACCCAGTACTTC.

The chain carries TRBV5-1 and TRBJ2-3; 13 positions agree with TRBD2. J was trimmed by 4 bases and V by 4 bases; bases with no gene match: 6. The CDR3 length is 16 residues. The germline gives CDR1 SGHRS, CDR2 YFSETQ. The DNA for the CDR3 is TGCGCCAGCAGCCATGGACTAGCGGGAGTCGCAGATACGCAGTATTTT. Amino acid sequence: CASSHGLAGVADTQYF.

This clonotype appeared a single time. The V call is TRBV7-9, the J call TRBJ1-1, with TRBD1 as a possible D gene (5 bases). The CDR3 totals 14 residues. Germline V gives CDR1 SEHNR, CDR2 FQNEAQ (reference sequence). Trimming cost V 3 bases and J 2 bases, with 10 bases left between them. The CDR3 nucleotides are TGTGCCAGCAGCTTCGGGACGGAAAACACTGAAGCTTTCTTT. Translating gives CASSFGTENTEAFF.

The chain is built from TRBV11-2 and TRBJ2-1; TRBD1 or TRBD2 may be the D gene (5 bases each). This CDR3 region has 15 residues. Germline values: CDR1 SGHAT, CDR2 FQNNGV. V gave up 0 bases and J gave up 4 bases, with 10 bases separating them. This chain's CDR3 is CASSLDNGAYNEQFF. CDR3 in DNA: TGTGCCAGCAGCTTAGATAACGGGGCTTACAATGAGCAGTTCTTC.

This clonotype has only a few counts. The chain is built from TRBV7-9 and TRBJ1-5; D is ambiguous. Trimming removed 4 bases from V and 10 bases from J, with 8 bases in between. The CDR3 covers 11 residues. CDR1 and CDR2 (germline): SEHNR, FQNEAQ (reference sequence). The CDR3 DNA sequence: TGTGCCAGCAGCTACAACCAACCCCAGCATTTT. It yields the protein CASSYNQPQHF.

The V and J genes are TRBV18 and TRBJ2-4, with D perhaps TRBD1 (6 bases). CDR3 length: 12 amino acids. Per the germline V gene, CDR1 is KGHSH and CDR2 is LQKENI. Deletions cut 3 bases from V and 8 bases from J, with 8 bases between. CDR3 protein: CASSPDSYIQYF. The CDR3 DNA reads TGTGCCAGCTCACCGGACAGCTACATTCAGTACTTC.

This clonotype has more than one count but fewer than ten. J is TRBJ1-4 and V is TRBV6-5; TRBD1 matches 9 bases. The J segment lost 7 bases and the V segment lost 0 bases, leaving 3 bases of the junction unmatched. The CDR3 runs 15 residues. Germline-derived CDR1 and CDR2 are MNHEY and SVGAGI. This chain's CDR3 is CASSYSRDRVEKLFF. The CDR3 bases are TGTGCCAGCAGTTACTCGAGGGACAGGGTTGAAAAACTGTTTTTT.

Only a few counts were recorded for this clonotype. This chain connects TRBV12-3 or TRBV12-4 to TRBJ2-7; D call uncertain. Trimming pared 2 bases from V and 6 bases from J, leaving 11 bases between. The CDR3 runs to 13 residues. CDR3 in DNA: TGTGCCAGCAGTTTATCGTTGGGCCTCGAGCAGTACTTC. Translated, it gives CASSLSLGLEQYF.

The V call is TRBV19, the J call TRBJ1-4; no definite D call. CDR3 length equals 13 residues. V was clipped by 7 bases and J by 12 bases, with 18 bases between them. CDR1 and CDR2 from the germline V gene are LNHDA and SQIVND (reference sequence). CDR3 DNA sequence: TGTGCCAGTAACACCCCGATCTCGACACAACTGTTTTTT. Its translation: CASNTPISTQLFF. The whole variable domain, remainder taken from reference TRBV19 and TRBJ1-4, is DGGITQSPKYLFRKEGQNVTLSCEQNLNHDAMYWYRQDPGQGLRLIYYSQIVNDFQKGDIAEGYSVSREKKESFPLTVTSAQKNPTAFYLCASNTPISTQLFFGSGTQLSVL.

This sequence joins TRBV10-3 and TRBJ1-5; possible D gene TRBD1, 6 bases. The CDR3 has 13 residues. Germline values: CDR1 ENHRY, CDR2 SYGVKD. The V and J ends lost 10 bases and 8 bases respectively, with 18 bases between them. CDR3 coding DNA: TGTGCCACCCGAGGGGGGCAAGGAGAGCCCCAGCATTTT. Translated: CATRGGQGEPQHF.

The chain recombines TRBV10-3 with TRBJ2-7; D gene uncertain. The CDR3 length is 12 residues. V lost 6 bases and J 7 bases, leaving 13 bases between the germline ends. Germline-derived CDR1 and CDR2 are ENHRY and SYGVKD. The CDR3 protein is CAISPSAREQYF. CDR3 bases: TGTGCCATCAGCCCCTCAGCGCGTGAGCAGTACTTC.

The CDR3 coding sequence is TGTGCCAGCAGCTTAGACGTAGCCATGAACACTGAAGCTTTCTTT. Translating it yields CASSLDVAMNTEAFF. This chain links TRBV7-2 with TRBJ1-1; D gene ambiguous. The CDR3 runs 15 residues. Trimming pared 1 base from V and 0 bases from J, leaving 9 bases between. Germline lookup yields CDR1 SGHTA and CDR2 FQGNSA.

This clonotype was observed a handful of times. The CDR3 DNA is TGCGCCAGCTCCGGGACAGGGAACGGGGAGCTGTTTTTT. Residues: CASSGTGNGELFF. This chain uses TRBV5-1 with TRBJ2-2, with 9 bases matching TRBD1. The CDR3 contains 13 residues. V was clipped by 7 bases and J by 7 bases; unmatched bases: 5. The germline V gene has CDR1 SGHRS and CDR2 YFSETQ.

This clonotype was seen a few times. The chain carries TRBV10-3 and TRBJ1-2, with D uncertain. From germline, CDR1 is ENHRY and CDR2 SYGVKD. This CDR3 is 15 amino acids long. Trimming stripped 3 bases from V and 3 bases from J, with 14 bases between. This CDR3 reads CAISEESILDYGYTF. The CDR3, as DNA: TGTGCCATCAGTGAAGAAAGCATCCTAGACTATGGCTACACCTTC.

This rearrangement joins TRBV7-2 to TRBJ2-5; 8 nucleotides agree with TRBD2. Germline V gives CDR1 SGHTA, CDR2 FQGNSA. Unmatched junction bases numbered 14, after V lost 6 bases and J lost 5 bases. CDR3 size: 16 residues. CDR3 loop: CASSPQFGLARETQYF. In DNA form, the CDR3 reads TGTGCCAGCAGTCCACAATTCGGACTAGCCCGGGAGACCCAGTACTTC.

This clonotype turned up a few times. This sequence joins TRBV5-1 and TRBJ2-7; 10 positions agree with TRBD1. The junction had 8 bases not matched to a gene; V was cut back by 4 bases and J by 7 bases. The CDR3 is 14 amino acids. CDR1 SGHRS and CDR2 YFSETQ come from the germline V gene. In DNA form, the CDR3 reads TGCGCCAGCAGCACTGGGACAGGGGATTGGGAGCAGTACTTC. It is translated as CASSTGTGDWEQYF.